These 25 T cell receptor beta chains share one sample of origin, sequenced in a study of shared clonotypes between healthy human individuals. TCRdb's table, derived via immunoSEQ multiplex PCR, lists solely in-frame clones and lacks some. The table shows approximately 2,200,000 clones, with approximately 94% occurring only once. CD45RO-negative, CCR7-positively selected cells formed the naive CD8 fraction, excluding terminally differentiated effector memory CD45RA+ cells. Sequenced sample: naive CD8+ T cells from PBMCs. Receptor source: a young man in good health. Some clones in this sample may be carry-over from other donors' samples.

This chain uses TRBV18 with TRBJ1-5, with TRBD1 as a possible D gene (5 bases). Trimming removed 3 bases from V and 3 bases from J, with 21 bases in between. Germline CDR1 is KGHSH and CDR2 is LQKENI. The CDR3 sequence is 18 residues long. The CDR3 region is CASSPDGTLHPTNQPQHF. CDR3 DNA: TGTGCCAGCTCACCCGACGGGACGTTACACCCCACCAATCAGCCCCAGCATTTT.

The gene calls are TRBV11-2 and TRBJ1-1; 7 positions match TRBD1. V lost 5 bases, J lost 3 bases, and 9 bases stayed unmatched. This CDR3 has 15 amino acids. Germline V gene sequence: CDR1 SGHAT, CDR2 FQNNGV. The CDR3 is CASSGRGRRDTEAFF. CDR3 nucleotide sequence: TGTGCCAGCAGCGGAAGGGGGCGCCGGGACACTGAAGCTTTCTTT.

V and J are TRBV15 and TRBJ2-2; either TRBD1 or TRBD2 may fit D (5 bases each). This CDR3 has 16 residues. CDR1 is LNHNV and CDR2 is YYDKDF in the germline V gene (reference sequence). The V end lost 5 bases, the J end lost 1 base, and 14 bases lay between the germline ends. CDR3 nucleotide sequence: TGTGCCACCAGCCGAGGGAGACAGAGGAACACCGGGGAGCTGTTTTTT. This sequence encodes CATSRGRQRNTGELFF.

This chain uses TRBV27 with TRBJ2-3; D tentatively fits TRBD1 or TRBD2 (5 bases each). The CDR3 contains 15 residues. V lost 5 bases and J 6 bases, leaving 18 bases between the germline ends. Germline-derived CDR1 and CDR2 are MNHEY and SMNVEV (reference sequence). The CDR3 reads CASSDYPGTHDTQYF. CDR3 in DNA: TGTGCCAGCAGTGACTACCCCGGGACCCATGATACGCAGTATTTT.

The chain has TRBV28 and TRBJ1-2, with D possibly TRBD1 on 5 matching bases. This CDR3 comprises 14 residues. CDR1 is MDHEN, CDR2 SYDVKM, per germline. Trimming shortened V by 1 base and J by 4 bases, and 10 bases separated the two germline ends. The CDR3 reads CASSLLPGSYGYTF. The CDR3 nucleotides are TGTGCCAGCAGTTTATTGCCAGGGAGCTATGGCTACACCTTC.

The gene calls are TRBV25-1 and TRBJ2-3; D ambiguous. The CDR3 is 11 residues long. Per germline, CDR1 MGHDK and CDR2 SYGVNS. V lost 8 bases and J lost 6, with 9 bases in between. The CDR3: CASLLGDTQYF. The CDR3 DNA sequence: TGTGCCAGCCTTCTAGGGGATACGCAGTATTTT.

The chain uses TRBV5-1 and TRBJ2-2, with 9 bases aligning to TRBD2. The CDR3 extends over 18 amino acids. Unmatched junction bases numbered 17, after V lost 9 bases and J lost 2 bases. CDR1 and CDR2 (germline): SGHRS, YFSETQ. CDR3 DNA sequence: TGCGCCAACCAAAGAGCTGCGGGACTAGCAGACAACACCGGGGAGCTGTTTTTT. This translates into CANQRAAGLADNTGELFF.

This rearrangement joins TRBV5-1 to TRBJ2-1; D assignment may be TRBD1 or TRBD2 (6 bases each). The ends were cut back, 5 bases at V and 0 bases at J, with 15 bases in the middle. The CDR3 runs to 16 residues. Germline values: CDR1 SGHRS, CDR2 YFSETQ. CDR3 sequence reads: CASSLIADSSYNEQFF. Here the CDR3 DNA reads TGCGCCAGCAGTCTGATAGCGGACAGCTCCTACAATGAGCAGTTCTTC.

This chain uses TRBV27 with TRBJ2-5; tentatively, D is TRBD2 (5 bases). Per germline, CDR1 MNHEY and CDR2 SMNVEV (reference sequence). With 3 bases removed from V and 5 bases from J, the gap between germline ends came to 16 bases. The CDR3 covers 15 residues. This CDR3 is CASSLEDPRTETQYF. In DNA form, the CDR3 reads TGTGCCAGCAGTTTGGAGGACCCAAGGACGGAGACCCAGTACTTC.

This clone was seen just once. The J gene is TRBJ1-2, the V gene TRBV27, with TRBD1 as a possible D gene (5 bases). The CDR3 has 15 amino acids. Between the trimmed V and J ends, which lost 5 bases and 4 bases, there was a span of 17 bases. Germline V gene sequence: CDR1 MNHEY, CDR2 SMNVEV (reference sequence). CDR3 sequence (DNA): TGTGCCAGCAGTCCTAACCTGGGGCAGTCCTATGGCTACACCTTC. The encoded protein is CASSPNLGQSYGYTF.

The chain has TRBV28 and TRBJ2-1; perhaps TRBD1 as D (6 bases). Germline V lookup: CDR1 MDHEN, CDR2 SYDVKM. The CDR3 is made up of 16 amino acids. V was shortened by 2 bases and J by 3 bases, with 14 bases between the two germline ends. The CDR3 bases are TGTGCCAGCAGTTTAGGTTCCCAGGGGAACTACAATGAGCAGTTCTTC. It yields the protein CASSLGSQGNYNEQFF.

V gene TRBV7-9 combines with J gene TRBJ2-1, with 9 bases that match TRBD2. The CDR3 is made up of 15 amino acids. Germline CDR1 is SEHNR and CDR2 is FQNEAQ (reference sequence). Trimming at V came to 5 bases and at J to 3 bases, leaving 5 bases not matched to a gene. The CDR3 protein is CASSPREGHYNEQFF. The CDR3 DNA sequence: TGTGCCAGCAGCCCGCGGGAGGGCCACTACAATGAGCAGTTCTTC.

This chain connects TRBV7-9 to TRBJ2-1; D perhaps matches TRBD2 (5 bases). CDR1 is SEHNR, CDR2 FQNEAQ, per germline (reference sequence). V lost 5 bases and J lost 4, with 6 bases in between. The CDR3 is 12 residues long. This CDR3 reads CASSREYNEQFF. CDR3 DNA: TGTGCCAGCAGCCGGGAATACAATGAGCAGTTCTTC.

This clone was seen just once. The rearrangement joins TRBV6-6 to TRBJ2-4; no firm D call. Trimming left V 0 bases short and J 2 bases short, with 2 bases between. The CDR3 length is 13 residues. Germline values: CDR1 MNHNY, CDR2 SVGAGI (reference sequence). The CDR3 sequence: CASSYSSKNIQYF. The CDR3 DNA is TGTGCCAGCAGTTACTCGTCCAAAAACATTCAGTACTTC.

Here the CDR3 DNA reads TGTGCCAGCGCGGACAGGGGCCACGGCTACACCTTC. Translating it yields CASADRGHGYTF. The gene calls are TRBV2 and TRBJ1-2, with 9 positions matching TRBD1. Losses at the gene ends were 8 bases for V and 8 bases for J; bases not matched to a gene: 6. CDR1 SNHLY and CDR2 FYNNEI come from the germline V gene. The CDR3 is made up of 12 amino acids.

J is TRBJ2-5 and V is TRBV4-1; D is ambiguous. CDR1 and CDR2 (germline): MGHRA, YSYEKL. V was pared by 4 bases and J by 1 base, with 16 bases between. The CDR3 has 16 residues. The CDR3 sequence: CASSPRWVPAQETQYF. The CDR3 DNA sequence: TGCGCCAGCAGCCCACGGTGGGTACCGGCCCAAGAGACCCAGTACTTC.

The chain recombines TRBV4-3 with TRBJ2-3; D is ambiguous. The CDR3 runs 16 residues. Trimming removed 0 bases from V and 1 base from J, with 11 bases in between. Germline-derived CDR1 and CDR2 are LGHNA and YSLEER. The CDR3 loop reads CASSQDPSLRTDTQYF. DNA for the CDR3: TGCGCCAGCAGCCAAGATCCCTCCCTTCGCACAGATACGCAGTATTTT.

The chain joins TRBV5-1 to TRBJ2-7; D gene uncertain. The CDR3 extends over 13 amino acids. Deletions cut 6 bases from V and 2 bases from J, with 12 bases between. Germline V gives CDR1 SGHRS, CDR2 YFSETQ. Written as DNA, the CDR3 is TGCGCCAGCACCTCGAGCCCCGCCTACGAGCAGTACTTC. This gives the protein CASTSSPAYEQYF.

The chain recombines TRBV9 with TRBJ1-2, with 10 bases lining up with TRBD1. This CDR3 comprises 17 residues. Germline loops: CDR1 SGDLS, CDR2 YYNGEE. J gave up 2 bases and V 0 bases, and 7 bases lay outside the gene matches. The CDR3 reads CASSVEPGTGENYGYTF. CDR3 nucleotides: TGTGCCAGCAGCGTAGAGCCAGGGACAGGGGAAAACTATGGCTACACCTTC.

The chain uses TRBV7-9 and TRBJ2-1; 9 bases are shared with TRBD2. The V gene end was trimmed by 3 bases and the J gene end by 8 bases; junction bases not matched to a gene: 11. There are 16 residues in the CDR3. CDR1 is SEHNR and CDR2 is FQNEAQ in the germline V gene (reference sequence). The CDR3: CASSLVGGRAEDEQFF. As DNA, the CDR3 is TGTGCCAGCAGCTTGGTAGGCGGGAGGGCCGAAGATGAGCAGTTCTTC. Complete variable domain (other parts from reference TRBV7-9 and TRBJ2-1): DTGVSQNPRHKITKRGQNVTFRCDPISEHNRLYWYRQTLGQGPEFLTYFQNEAQLEKSRLLSDRFSAERPKGSFSTLEIQRTEQGDSAMYLCASSLVGGRAEDEQFFGPGTRLTVL.

The chain employs TRBV19 and TRBJ1-1; no definite D call. Germline lookup yields CDR1 LNHDA and CDR2 SQIVND (reference sequence). Trimming pared 6 bases from V and 1 base from J, leaving 15 bases between. The CDR3 totals 15 residues. CDR3 region: CASSLLTPANTEAFF. Written as DNA, the CDR3 is TGTGCCAGTAGCCTACTGACGCCCGCGAACACTGAAGCTTTCTTT.

This chain uses TRBV4-1 with TRBJ1-1; TRBD1 aligns across 7 bases. With 2 bases clipped from V and 0 bases from J, the junction kept 6 bases outside the gene matches. The germline gives CDR1 MGHRA, CDR2 YSYEKL. CDR3 size: 16 residues. CDR3 coding DNA: TGCGCCAGCAGCCAAAGACAGGGATTAATGAACACTGAAGCTTTCTTT. Translation: CASSQRQGLMNTEAFF.

About this clone: Other DNA sequences within the sample encode an identical CDR3. The chain employs TRBV9 and TRBJ2-3, with 8 bases matching TRBD2. Germline V gene lookup returns CDR1 SGDLS and CDR2 YYNGEE. With V trimmed by 3 bases and J by 1 base, 4 bases remained unmatched. This CDR3 contains 15 residues. CDR3 region: CASSAGLARTDTQYF. The CDR3 DNA reads TGTGCCAGCAGCGCTGGACTAGCCCGCACAGATACGCAGTATTTT.

The chain joins TRBV2 to TRBJ2-1; D perhaps matches TRBD2 (6 bases). Per germline, CDR1 SNHLY and CDR2 FYNNEI. The CDR3 is 16 amino acids. V shed 4 bases and J shed 6 bases, with 19 bases lying between them. CDR3 coding DNA: TGTGCCAGCAGTGCGGGGGAGACTTGGAGAATCAATGAGCAGTTCTTC. It yields the protein CASSAGETWRINEQFF.

V usage is TRBV19 and J usage is TRBJ2-1, with 10 bases that match TRBD2. The CDR3 covers 16 residues. Germline CDR1 is LNHDA and CDR2 is SQIVND (reference sequence). V dropped 6 bases and J dropped 5; count of bases not matched to a gene: 10. The CDR3 region is CASSKGRLAGNNEQFF. The CDR3 nucleotides read TGTGCCAGTAGCAAGGGGCGACTAGCGGGTAACAATGAGCAGTTCTTC.